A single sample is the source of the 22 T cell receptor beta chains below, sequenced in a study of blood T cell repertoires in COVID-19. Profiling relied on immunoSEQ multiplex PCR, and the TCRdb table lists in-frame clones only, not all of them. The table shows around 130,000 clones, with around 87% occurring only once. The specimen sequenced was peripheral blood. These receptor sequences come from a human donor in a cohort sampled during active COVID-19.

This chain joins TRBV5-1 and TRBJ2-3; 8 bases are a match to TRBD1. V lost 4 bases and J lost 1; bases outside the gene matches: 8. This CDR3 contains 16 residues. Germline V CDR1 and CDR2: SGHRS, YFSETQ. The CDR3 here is CASSTPDRDGTDTQYF. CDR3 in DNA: TGCGCCAGCAGCACCCCGGACAGGGACGGCACAGATACGCAGTATTTT.

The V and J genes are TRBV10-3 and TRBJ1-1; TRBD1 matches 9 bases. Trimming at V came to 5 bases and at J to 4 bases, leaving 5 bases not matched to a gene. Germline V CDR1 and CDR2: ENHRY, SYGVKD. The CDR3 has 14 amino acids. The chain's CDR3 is CAISRQGVGTEAFF. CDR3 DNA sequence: TGTGCCATCAGTCGACAGGGGGTGGGCACTGAAGCTTTCTTT.

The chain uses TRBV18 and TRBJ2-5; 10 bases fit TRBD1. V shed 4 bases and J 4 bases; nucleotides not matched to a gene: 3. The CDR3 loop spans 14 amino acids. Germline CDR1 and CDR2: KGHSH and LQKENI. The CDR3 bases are TGTGCCAGCTCACTCAGACAGGGGGCAGAGACCCAGTACTTC. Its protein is CASSLRQGAETQYF.

The CDR3 bases are TGTGCCAGCAGTTTCGACAGGAGGAATTCACCCCTCCACTTT. It is translated as CASSFDRRNSPLHF. V usage is TRBV28 and J usage is TRBJ1-6; tentative D call: TRBD1 (6 bases). The germline gives CDR1 MDHEN, CDR2 SYDVKM. This CDR3 region has 14 residues. V lost 3 bases, J lost 7 bases, and 10 bases lay in between.

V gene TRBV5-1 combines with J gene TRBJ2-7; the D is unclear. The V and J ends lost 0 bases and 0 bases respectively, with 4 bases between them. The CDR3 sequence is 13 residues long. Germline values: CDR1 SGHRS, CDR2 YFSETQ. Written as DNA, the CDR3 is TGCGCCAGCAGCTTGGCCAGCTCCTACGAGCAGTACTTC. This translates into CASSLASSYEQYF. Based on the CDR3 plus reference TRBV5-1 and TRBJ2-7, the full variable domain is KAGVTQTPRYLIKTRGQQVTLSCSPISGHRSVSWYQQTPGQGLQFLFEYFSETQRNKGNFPGRFSGRQFSNSRSEMNVSTLELGDSALYLCASSLASSYEQYFGPGTRLTVT.

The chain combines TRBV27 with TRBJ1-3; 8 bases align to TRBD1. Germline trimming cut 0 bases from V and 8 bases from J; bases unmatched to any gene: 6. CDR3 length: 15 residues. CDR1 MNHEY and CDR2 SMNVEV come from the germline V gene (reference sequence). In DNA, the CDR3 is TGTGCCAGCAGTTTATCCATCGGACAGGGAGACACCATATATTTT. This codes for CASSLSIGQGDTIYF.

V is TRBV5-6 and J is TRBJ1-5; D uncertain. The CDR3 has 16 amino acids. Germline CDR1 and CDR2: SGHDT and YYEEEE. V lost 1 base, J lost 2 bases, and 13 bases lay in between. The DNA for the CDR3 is TGTGCCAGCAGCTTGAGGGAAGGGAGGGGCAATCAGCCCCAGCATTTT. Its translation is CASSLREGRGNQPQHF.

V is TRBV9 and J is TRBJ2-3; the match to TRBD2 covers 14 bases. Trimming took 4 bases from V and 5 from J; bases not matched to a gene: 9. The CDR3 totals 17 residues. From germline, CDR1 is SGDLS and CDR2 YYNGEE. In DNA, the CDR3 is TGTGCCAGCAGCCCCCGGGGACTAGCGGGAGCCGAAGATACGCAGTATTTT. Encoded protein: CASSPRGLAGAEDTQYF.

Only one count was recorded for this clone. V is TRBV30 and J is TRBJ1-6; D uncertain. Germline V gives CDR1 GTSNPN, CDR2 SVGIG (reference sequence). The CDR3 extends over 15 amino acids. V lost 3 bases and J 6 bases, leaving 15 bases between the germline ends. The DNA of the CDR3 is TGTGCCTGGAGCGCCACTGCCGGTCGTAATTCACCCCTCCACTTT. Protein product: CAWSATAGRNSPLHF.

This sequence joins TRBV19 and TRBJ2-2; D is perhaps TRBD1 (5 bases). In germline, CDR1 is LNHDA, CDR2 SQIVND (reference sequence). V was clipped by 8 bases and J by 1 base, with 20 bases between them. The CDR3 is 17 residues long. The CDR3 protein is CASVPDRSEMNTGELFF. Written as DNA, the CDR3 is TGTGCCAGTGTCCCCGACAGAAGCGAGATGAACACCGGGGAGCTGTTTTTT.

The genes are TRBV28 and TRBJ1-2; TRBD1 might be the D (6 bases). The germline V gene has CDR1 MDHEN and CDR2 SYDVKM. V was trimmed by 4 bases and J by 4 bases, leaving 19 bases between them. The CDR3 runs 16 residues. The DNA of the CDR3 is TGTGCCAGCAGTTCTGCCAGCAACAGGGCTGGCTATGGCTACACCTTC. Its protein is CASSSASNRAGYGYTF.

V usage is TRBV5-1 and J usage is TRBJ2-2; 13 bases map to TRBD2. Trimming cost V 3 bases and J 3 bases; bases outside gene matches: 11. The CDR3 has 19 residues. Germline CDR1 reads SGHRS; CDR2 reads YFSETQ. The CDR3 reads CASSWQTGLAGSDTGELFF. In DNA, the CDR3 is TGCGCCAGCAGCTGGCAGACGGGACTAGCGGGATCCGACACCGGGGAGCTGTTTTTT.

The CDR3 region has the DNA TGTGCCAGCAGTCAGGGGTGGGGACAGCCCCAGCATTTT. Translation gives CASSQGWGQPQHF. The chain carries TRBV6-5 and TRBJ1-5, with a tentative D call TRBD1 (6 bases). CDR1 is MNHEY, CDR2 SVGAGI, per germline. CDR3 length equals 13 residues. V lost 5 bases to trimming and J lost 7 bases, with 12 bases between them.

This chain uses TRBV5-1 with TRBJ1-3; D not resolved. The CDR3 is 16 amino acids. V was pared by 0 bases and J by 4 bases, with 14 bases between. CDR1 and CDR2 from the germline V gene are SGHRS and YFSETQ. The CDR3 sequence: CASSLGASARGNTIYF. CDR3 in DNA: TGCGCCAGCAGCTTGGGGGCATCGGCAAGAGGAAACACCATATATTTT.

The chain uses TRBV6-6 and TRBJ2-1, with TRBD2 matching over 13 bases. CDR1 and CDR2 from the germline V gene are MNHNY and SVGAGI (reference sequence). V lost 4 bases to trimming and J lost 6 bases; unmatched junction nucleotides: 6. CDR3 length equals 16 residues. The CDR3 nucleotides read TGTGCCAGCAGTTTCTACACTAGCGGGGGGGCCAATGAGCAGTTCTTC. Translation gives CASSFYTSGGANEQFF.

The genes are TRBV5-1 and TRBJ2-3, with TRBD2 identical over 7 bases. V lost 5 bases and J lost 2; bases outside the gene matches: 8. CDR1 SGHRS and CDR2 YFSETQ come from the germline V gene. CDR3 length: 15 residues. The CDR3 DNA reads TGCGCCAGCAGTTCTGGGGGGGGACCCACAGATACGCAGTATTTT. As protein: CASSSGGGPTDTQYF.

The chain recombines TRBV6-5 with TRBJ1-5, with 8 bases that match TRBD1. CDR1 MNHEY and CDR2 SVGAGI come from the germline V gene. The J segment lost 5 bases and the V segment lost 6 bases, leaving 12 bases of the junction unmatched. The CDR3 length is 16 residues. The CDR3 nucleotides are TGTGCCAGCAGCTACCCACAGGGGGTAAGGGATCAGCCCCAGCATTTT. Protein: CASSYPQGVRDQPQHF.

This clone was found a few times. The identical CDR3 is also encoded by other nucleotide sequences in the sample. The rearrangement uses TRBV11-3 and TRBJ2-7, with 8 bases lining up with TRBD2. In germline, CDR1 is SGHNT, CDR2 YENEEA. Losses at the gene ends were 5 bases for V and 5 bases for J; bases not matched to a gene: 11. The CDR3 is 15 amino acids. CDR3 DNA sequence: TGTGCCAGCAGCCCGGGGGGGCCGGTTCCCCACGAGCAGTACTTC. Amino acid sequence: CASSPGGPVPHEQYF. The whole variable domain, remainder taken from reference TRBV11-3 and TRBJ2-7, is EAGVVQSPRYKIIEKKQPVAFWCNPISGHNTLYWYLQNLGQGPELLIRYENEEAVDDSQLPKDRFSAERLKGVDSTLKIQPAELGDSAVYLCASSPGGPVPHEQYFGPGTRLTVT.

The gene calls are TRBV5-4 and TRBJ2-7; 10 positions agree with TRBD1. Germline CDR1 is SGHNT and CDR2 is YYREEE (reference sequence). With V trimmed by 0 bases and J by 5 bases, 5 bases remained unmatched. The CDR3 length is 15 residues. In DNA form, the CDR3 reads TGTGCCAGCAGCTTGGGGGGACAGGGGAGCCACGAGCAGTACTTC. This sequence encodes CASSLGGQGSHEQYF.

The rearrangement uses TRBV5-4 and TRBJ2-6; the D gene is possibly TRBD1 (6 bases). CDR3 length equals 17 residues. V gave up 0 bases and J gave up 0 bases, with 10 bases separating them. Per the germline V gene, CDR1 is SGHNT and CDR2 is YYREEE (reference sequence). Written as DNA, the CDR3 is TGTGCCAGCAGCTTGGGACAGGCACACTCTGGGGCCAACGTCCTGACTTTC. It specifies CASSLGQAHSGANVLTF.

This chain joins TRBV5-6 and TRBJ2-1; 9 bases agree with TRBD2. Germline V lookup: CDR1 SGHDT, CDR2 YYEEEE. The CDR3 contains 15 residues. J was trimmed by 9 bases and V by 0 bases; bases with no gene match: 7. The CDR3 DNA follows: TGTGCCAGCAGCTTGGTGTTGCGGGGGGGCCTTGAGCAGTTCTTC. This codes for CASSLVLRGGLEQFF.

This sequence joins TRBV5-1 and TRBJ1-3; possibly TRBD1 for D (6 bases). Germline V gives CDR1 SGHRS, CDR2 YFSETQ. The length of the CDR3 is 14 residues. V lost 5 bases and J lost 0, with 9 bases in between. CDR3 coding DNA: TGCGCCAGCAGACCGACAGGCTCTGGAAACACCATATATTTT. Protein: CASRPTGSGNTIYF.